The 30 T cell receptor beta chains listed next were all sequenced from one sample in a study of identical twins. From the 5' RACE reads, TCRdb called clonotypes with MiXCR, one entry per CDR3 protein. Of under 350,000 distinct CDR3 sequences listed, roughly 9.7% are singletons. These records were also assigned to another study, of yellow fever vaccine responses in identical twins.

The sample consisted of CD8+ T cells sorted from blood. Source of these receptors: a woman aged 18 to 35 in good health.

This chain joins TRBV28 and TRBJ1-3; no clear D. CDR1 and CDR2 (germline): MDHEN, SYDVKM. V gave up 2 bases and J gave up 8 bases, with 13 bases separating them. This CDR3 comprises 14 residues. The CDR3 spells CASSLANARDTIYF. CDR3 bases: TGTGCCAGCAGTTTAGCTAACGCGAGGGACACCATATATTTT.

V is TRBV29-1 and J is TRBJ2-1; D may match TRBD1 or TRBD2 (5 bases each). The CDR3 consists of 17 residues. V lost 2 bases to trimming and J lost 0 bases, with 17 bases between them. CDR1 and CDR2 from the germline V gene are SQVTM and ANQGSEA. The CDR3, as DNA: TGCAGCGTTGAAAACCTTCCTTCAGGGAGCTCCTACAATGAGCAGTTCTTC. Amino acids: CSVENLPSGSSYNEQFF.

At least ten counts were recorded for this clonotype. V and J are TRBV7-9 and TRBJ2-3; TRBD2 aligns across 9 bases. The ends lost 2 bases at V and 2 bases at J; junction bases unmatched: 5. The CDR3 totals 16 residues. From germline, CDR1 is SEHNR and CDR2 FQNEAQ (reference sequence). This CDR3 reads CASSLWTSENTDTQYF. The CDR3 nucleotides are TGTGCCAGCAGCTTATGGACTAGCGAGAACACAGATACGCAGTATTTT.

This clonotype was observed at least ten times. The CDR3 DNA reads as TGTGCCAGCAGTTGGGACAGGGTTGGGAATGAGCAGTTCTTC. Residues: CASSWDRVGNEQFF. The chain recombines TRBV6-2 or TRBV6-3 with TRBJ2-1; 9 bases agree with TRBD1. From germline, CDR1 is MNHEY and CDR2 SVGEGT. The CDR3 runs 14 residues. With V trimmed by 4 bases and J by 7 bases, 5 bases remained unmatched.

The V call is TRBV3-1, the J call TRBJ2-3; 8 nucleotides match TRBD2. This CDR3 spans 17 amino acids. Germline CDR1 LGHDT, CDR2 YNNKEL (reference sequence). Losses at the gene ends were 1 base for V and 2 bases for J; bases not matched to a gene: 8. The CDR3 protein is CASSQVLLLADTDTQYF. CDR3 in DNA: TGTGCCAGCAGCCAAGTCTTACTACTAGCGGACACAGATACGCAGTATTTT.

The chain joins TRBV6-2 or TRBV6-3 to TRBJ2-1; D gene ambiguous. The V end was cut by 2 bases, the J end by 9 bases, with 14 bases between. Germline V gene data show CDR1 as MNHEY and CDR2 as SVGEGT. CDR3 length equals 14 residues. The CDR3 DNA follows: TGTGCCAGCAGTTACAGGATATGGGTTGTTGAGCAGTTCTTC. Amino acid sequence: CASSYRIWVVEQFF.

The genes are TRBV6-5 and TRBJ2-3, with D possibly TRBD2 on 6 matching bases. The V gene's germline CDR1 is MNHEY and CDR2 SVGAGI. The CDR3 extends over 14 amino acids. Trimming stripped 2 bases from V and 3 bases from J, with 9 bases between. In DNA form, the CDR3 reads TGTGCCAGCAGTTACCTAGCGATGACAGATACGCAGTATTTT. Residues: CASSYLAMTDTQYF.

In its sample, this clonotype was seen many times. The CDR3 spells CASSQDGTGVNEQFF. DNA of the CDR3: TGCGCCAGCAGCCAAGATGGAACAGGGGTCAATGAGCAGTTCTTC. The chain uses TRBV4-3 and TRBJ2-1; 7 bases agree with TRBD1. J lost 6 bases, V lost 0 bases, and 5 bases had no gene match. Germline CDR1 is LGHNA and CDR2 is YSLEER. This CDR3 region has 15 residues.

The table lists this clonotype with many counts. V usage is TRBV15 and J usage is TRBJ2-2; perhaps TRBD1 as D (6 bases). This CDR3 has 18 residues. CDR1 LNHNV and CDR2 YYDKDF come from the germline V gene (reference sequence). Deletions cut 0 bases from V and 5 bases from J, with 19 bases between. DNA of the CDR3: TGTGCCACCAGCAGAGATTCGATGGCAGGGGCAAAGACCGGGGAGCTGTTTTTT. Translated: CATSRDSMAGAKTGELFF.

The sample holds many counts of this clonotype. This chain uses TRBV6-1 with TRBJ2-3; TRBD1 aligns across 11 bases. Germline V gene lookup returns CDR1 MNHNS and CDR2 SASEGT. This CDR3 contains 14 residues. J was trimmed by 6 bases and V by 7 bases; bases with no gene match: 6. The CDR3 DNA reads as TGTGCCAGCACCCGGACAGGGGGCATCGATACGCAGTATTTT. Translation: CASTRTGGIDTQYF.

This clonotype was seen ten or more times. The CDR3 here is CASTPTSGSYNEQFF. The CDR3, as DNA: TGTGCCAGCACCCCGACTAGCGGGAGTTACAATGAGCAGTTCTTC. The chain joins TRBV5-5 to TRBJ2-1; 12 nucleotides align to TRBD2. The CDR3 length is 15 residues. CDR1 is SGHKS and CDR2 is YYEKEE in the germline V gene (reference sequence). V gave up 6 bases and J gave up 4 bases; unmatched junction bases: 5.

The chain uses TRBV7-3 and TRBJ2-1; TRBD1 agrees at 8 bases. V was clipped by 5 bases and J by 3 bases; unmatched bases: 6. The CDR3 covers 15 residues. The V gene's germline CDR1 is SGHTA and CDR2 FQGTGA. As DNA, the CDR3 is TGTGCCAGCAGCGAGACAGGGGTCGTCTACAATGAGCAGTTCTTC. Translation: CASSETGVVYNEQFF.

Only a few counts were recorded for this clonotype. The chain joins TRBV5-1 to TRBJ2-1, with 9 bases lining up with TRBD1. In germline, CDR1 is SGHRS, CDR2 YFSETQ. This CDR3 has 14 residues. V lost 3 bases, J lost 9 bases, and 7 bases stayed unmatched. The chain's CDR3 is CASSWGTGRTEQFF. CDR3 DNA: TGCGCCAGCAGCTGGGGGACAGGGCGGACTGAGCAGTTCTTC.

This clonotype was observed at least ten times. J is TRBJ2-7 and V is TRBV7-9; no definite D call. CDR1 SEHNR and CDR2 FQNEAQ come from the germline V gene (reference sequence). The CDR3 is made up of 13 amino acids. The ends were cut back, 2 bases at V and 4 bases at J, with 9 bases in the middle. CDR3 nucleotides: TGTGCCAGCAGCTTAACTTCGGTATACGAGCAGTACTTC. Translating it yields CASSLTSVYEQYF.

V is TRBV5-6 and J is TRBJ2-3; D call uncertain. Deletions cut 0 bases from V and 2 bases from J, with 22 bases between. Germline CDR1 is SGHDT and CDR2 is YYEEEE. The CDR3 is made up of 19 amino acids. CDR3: CASSLADQASVRFTDTQYF. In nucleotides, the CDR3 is TGTGCCAGCAGCTTGGCCGATCAAGCATCGGTGAGATTCACAGATACGCAGTATTTT.

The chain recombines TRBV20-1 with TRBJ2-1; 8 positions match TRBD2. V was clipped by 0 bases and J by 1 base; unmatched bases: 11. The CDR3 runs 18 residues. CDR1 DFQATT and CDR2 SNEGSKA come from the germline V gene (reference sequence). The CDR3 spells CSARDAQSGSRSYNEQFF. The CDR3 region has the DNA TGCAGTGCTAGAGATGCCCAAAGCGGGAGTCGATCCTACAATGAGCAGTTCTTC.

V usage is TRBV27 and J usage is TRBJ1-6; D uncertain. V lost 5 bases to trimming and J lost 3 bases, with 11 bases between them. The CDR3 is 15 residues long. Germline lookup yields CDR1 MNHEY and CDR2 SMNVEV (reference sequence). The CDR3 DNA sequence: TGTGCCAGCAGTCATCCCGGGCTCTATAATTCACCCCTCCACTTT. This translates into CASSHPGLYNSPLHF.

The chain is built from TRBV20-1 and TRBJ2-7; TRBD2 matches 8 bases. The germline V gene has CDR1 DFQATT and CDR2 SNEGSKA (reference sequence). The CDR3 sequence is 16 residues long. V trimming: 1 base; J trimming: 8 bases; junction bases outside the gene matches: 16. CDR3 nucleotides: TGCAGTGCTAGAGGTGGGCGGGAGGTCTTTCTCGCCCAGCAGTACTTC. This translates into CSARGGREVFLAQQYF.

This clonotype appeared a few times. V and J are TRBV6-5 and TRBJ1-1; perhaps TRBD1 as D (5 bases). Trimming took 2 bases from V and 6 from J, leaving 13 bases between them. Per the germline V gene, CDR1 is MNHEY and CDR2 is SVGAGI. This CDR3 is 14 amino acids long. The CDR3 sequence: CASSYEGRGAEAFF. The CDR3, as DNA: TGTGCCAGCAGTTACGAGGGGCGCGGCGCTGAAGCTTTCTTT.

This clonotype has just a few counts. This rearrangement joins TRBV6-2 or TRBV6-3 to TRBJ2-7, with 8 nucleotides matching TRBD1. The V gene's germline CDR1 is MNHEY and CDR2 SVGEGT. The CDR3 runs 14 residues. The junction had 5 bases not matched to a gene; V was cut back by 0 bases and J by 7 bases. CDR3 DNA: TGTGCCAGCAGTTACTCCAGGGGGCTGGGAGAGCAGTACTTC. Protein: CASSYSRGLGEQYF.

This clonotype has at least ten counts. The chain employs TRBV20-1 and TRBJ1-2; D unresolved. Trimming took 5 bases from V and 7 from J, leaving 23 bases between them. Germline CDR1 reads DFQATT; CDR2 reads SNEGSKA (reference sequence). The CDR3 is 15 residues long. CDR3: CSAHSGVGVSSGYTF. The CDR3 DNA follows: TGCAGTGCTCACTCCGGCGTGGGTGTGTCGAGTGGCTACACCTTC.

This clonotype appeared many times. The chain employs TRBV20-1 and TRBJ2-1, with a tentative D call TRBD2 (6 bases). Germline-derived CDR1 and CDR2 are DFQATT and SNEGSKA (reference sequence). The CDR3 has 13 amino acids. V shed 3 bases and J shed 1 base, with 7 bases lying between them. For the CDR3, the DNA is TGCAGTGCTAGGCGGGGATCCTACAATGAGCAGTTCTTC. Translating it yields CSARRGSYNEQFF.

In DNA, the CDR3 is TGTGCCAGCAGTTTACTCCGGGACAGGGGAATAGGAAAACTGTTTTTT. Translated: CASSLLRDRGIGKLFF. The J gene is TRBJ1-4, the V gene TRBV12-3 or TRBV12-4; 10 positions match TRBD1. Trimming cost V 2 bases and J 10 bases; bases outside gene matches: 10. There are 16 residues in the CDR3.

CDR3 sequence: CSARDPGRGDYNSPLHF. The CDR3 DNA sequence: TGCAGTGCTAGAGATCCCGGGCGGGGGGACTATAATTCACCCCTCCACTTT. The chain uses TRBV20-1 and TRBJ1-6; D is perhaps TRBD1 (5 bases). The V and J ends lost 0 bases and 3 bases respectively, with 15 bases between them. The CDR3 totals 17 residues. Germline V CDR1 and CDR2: DFQATT, SNEGSKA (reference sequence).

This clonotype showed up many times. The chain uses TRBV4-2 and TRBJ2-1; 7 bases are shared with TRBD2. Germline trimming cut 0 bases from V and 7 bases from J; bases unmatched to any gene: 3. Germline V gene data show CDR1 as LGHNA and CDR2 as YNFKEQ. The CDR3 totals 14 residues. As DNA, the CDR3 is TGTGCCAGCAGCCAAGAGGATAGCGGGAATGAGCAGTTCTTC. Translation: CASSQEDSGNEQFF.

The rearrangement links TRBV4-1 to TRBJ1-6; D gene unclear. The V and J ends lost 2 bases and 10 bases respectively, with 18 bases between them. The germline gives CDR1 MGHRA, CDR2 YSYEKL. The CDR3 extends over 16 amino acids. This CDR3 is CASSQRTVRSGSPLHF. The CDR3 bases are TGCGCCAGCAGCCAACGAACAGTGAGGTCGGGGTCACCCCTCCACTTT.

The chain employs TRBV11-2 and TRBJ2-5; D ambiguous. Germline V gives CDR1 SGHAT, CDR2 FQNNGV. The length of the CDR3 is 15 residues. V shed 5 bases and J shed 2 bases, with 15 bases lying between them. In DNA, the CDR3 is TGTGCCAGCAGCCCCCCCTGGGTAGAGCAAGAGACCCAGTACTTC. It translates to CASSPPWVEQETQYF.

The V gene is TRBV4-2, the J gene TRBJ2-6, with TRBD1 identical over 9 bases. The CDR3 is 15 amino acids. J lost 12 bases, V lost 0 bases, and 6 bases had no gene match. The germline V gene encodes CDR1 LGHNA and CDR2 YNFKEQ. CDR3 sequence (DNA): TGTGCCAGCAGCCAAGACCCGGGACAGGGCCGCGTCCTGACTTTC. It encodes CASSQDPGQGRVLTF.

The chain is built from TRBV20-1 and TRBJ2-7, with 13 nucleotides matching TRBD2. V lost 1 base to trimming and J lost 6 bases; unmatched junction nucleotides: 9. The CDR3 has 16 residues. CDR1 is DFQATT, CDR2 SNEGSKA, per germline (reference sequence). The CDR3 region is CSARGPGTSGIFEQYF. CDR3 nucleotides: TGCAGTGCTAGAGGTCCCGGGACTAGCGGGATCTTCGAGCAGTACTTC.

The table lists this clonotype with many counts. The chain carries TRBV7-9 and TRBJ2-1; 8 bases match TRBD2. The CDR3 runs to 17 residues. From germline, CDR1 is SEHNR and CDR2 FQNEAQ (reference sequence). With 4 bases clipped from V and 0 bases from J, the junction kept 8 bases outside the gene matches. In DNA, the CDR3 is TGTGCCAGCAGCTCTCCCAGACTAGCGAGCTCCTACAATGAGCAGTTCTTC. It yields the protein CASSSPRLASSYNEQFF. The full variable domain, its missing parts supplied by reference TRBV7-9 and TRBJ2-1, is DTGVSQNPRHKITKRGQNVTFRCDPISEHNRLYWYRQTLGQGPEFLTYFQNEAQLEKSRLLSDRFSAERPKGSFSTLEIQRTEQGDSAMYLCASSSPRLASSYNEQFFGPGTRLTVL.